The T cell receptor (beta chain) described here comes from a study of radiotherapy plus CTLA-4 blockade in lung cancer. The CDR3 contains 15 residues. In germline, CDR1 is SGHAT, CDR2 FQDESV (reference sequence). After removal of 5 bases from V and 4 bases from J, the junction contained 6 bases not matched to a gene. Remarks on this clone: Its antigen is undetermined.

General observations from the study: The best predictor of response was reported to be early blood T cell clone dynamics, with interferon-beta. An expansion of tumor-derived TCR clones occurred in blood after radiotherapy plus ipilimumab.

The assay was immunoSEQ multiplex PCR, and TCRdb's table has in-frame clones only and misses some. The table has 85,000 to 100,000 clones, roughly 78% seen once; the top ten hold over 12%. V is TRBV11-1 and J is TRBJ2-3; TRBD2 matches 10 bases. Specimen: peripheral blood, collected from a patient treated with radiotherapy plus ipilimumab. This clonotype was sampled from a human donor with non-small cell lung cancer that progressed on radiotherapy plus ipilimumab. CDR3 loop: CASSRASGGPDTQYF. The CDR3 region has the DNA TGTGCCAGCAGCCGGGCTAGCGGGGGCCCAGATACGCAGTATTTT.